The 18 T cell receptor beta chains given below trace back to one sample, sequenced in a study of identical twins. TCRdb itself ran the 5' RACE reads through MiXCR, one entry per CDR3 protein. The sample lists under 300,000 distinct CDR3 sequences, about 14% occurring once. Sequencing used memory (CD45RO+) T cells sorted from blood. All receptors derive from a woman aged 18-30 years in good health.

This rearrangement joins TRBV6-2 or TRBV6-3 to TRBJ2-4, with 8 bases fitting TRBD1. The germline CDR1 and CDR2 sequences are MNHEY and SVGEGT. Germline trimming cut 6 bases from V and 6 bases from J; bases unmatched to any gene: 7. CDR3 length: 14 residues. For the CDR3, the DNA is TGTGCCAGCAGGAGGGCAGGGGGCGGAAACATTCAGTACTTC. Translated, it gives CASRRAGGGNIQYF.

The chain joins TRBV6-1 to TRBJ2-3, with TRBD1 matching over 8 bases. Germline V gene sequence: CDR1 MNHNS, CDR2 SASEGT. This CDR3 has 15 amino acids. V dropped 3 bases and J dropped 2; count of bases not matched to a gene: 4. This chain's CDR3 is CASSDRGLSTDTQYF. The CDR3 DNA is TGTGCCAGCAGTGACAGGGGGCTCTCCACAGATACGCAGTATTTT.

The chain uses TRBV20-1 and TRBJ2-7; 9 nucleotides line up with TRBD2. The CDR3 runs to 14 residues. Germline lookup yields CDR1 DFQATT and CDR2 SNEGSKA (reference sequence). V shed 2 bases and J 3 bases; nucleotides not matched to a gene: 5. The CDR3 region has the DNA TGCAGTGCTAGACCCGGGACTAGCTACTACGAGCAGTACTTC. Encoded protein: CSARPGTSYYEQYF.

This clonotype was seen more than once but under ten times. The CDR3 sequence is CASSETVREAFF. In nucleotides, the CDR3 is TGTGCCAGCAGTGAAACGGTCCGTGAAGCTTTCTTT. V usage is TRBV2 and J usage is TRBJ1-1; D remains unclear. V was trimmed by 2 bases and J by 7 bases, leaving 8 bases between them. Germline assignment: CDR1 SNHLY and CDR2 FYNNEI. The CDR3 length is 12 residues.

The chain is built from TRBV7-2 and TRBJ2-1; either TRBD1 or TRBD2 may supply D (5 bases each). Germline V gene data show CDR1 as SGHTA and CDR2 as FQGNSA. V was shortened by 4 bases and J by 10 bases, with 14 bases between the two germline ends. This CDR3 spans 13 amino acids. CDR3 sequence reads: CASSSIPRDEQFF. The CDR3 bases are TGTGCCAGCAGCTCCATACCCCGGGACGAGCAGTTCTTC.

The chain couples TRBV7-9 to TRBJ1-1; D remains ambiguous. Per germline, CDR1 SEHNR and CDR2 FQNEAQ (reference sequence). This CDR3 comprises 14 residues. The germline V and J ends were trimmed by 1 base and 4 bases, with 10 bases remaining between them. CDR3 in amino acids: CASSLGGSGTEAFF. The CDR3 DNA reads as TGTGCCAGCAGCTTAGGAGGCTCGGGCACTGAAGCTTTCTTT.

The chain employs TRBV5-1 and TRBJ2-3, with 8 bases aligning to TRBD2. CDR3 size: 18 residues. From germline, CDR1 is SGHRS and CDR2 YFSETQ. V was pared by 4 bases and J by 6 bases, with 19 bases of the junction left unmatched. DNA of the CDR3: TGCGCCAGCAGCGTCTCCGGGACTAGGGGGAATCGTTCGGATACGCAGTATTTT. Its translation: CASSVSGTRGNRSDTQYF.

The sample holds a few counts of this clonotype. This sequence joins TRBV3-1 and TRBJ2-3, with D possibly being TRBD2 (6 bases). Per the germline V gene, CDR1 is LGHDT and CDR2 is YNNKEL (reference sequence). The CDR3 spans 17 residues. Trimming took off 1 base at V and 1 base at J, with 15 bases between the two ends. The CDR3 nucleotides are TGTGCCAGCAGCCAAGGGGGACTTTCGATTCGCACAGATACGCAGTATTTT. Its translation is CASSQGGLSIRTDTQYF.

This clonotype came up many times. The CDR3, as DNA: TGTGCCAGCAGTGTCGGACAGGGGAAAAAAGCTTTCTTT. As protein: CASSVGQGKKAFF. This sequence joins TRBV6-1 and TRBJ1-1; 9 bases are shared with TRBD1. The CDR3 loop spans 13 amino acids. CDR1 and CDR2 (germline): MNHNS, SASEGT. V shed 4 bases, J shed 9 bases, and the junction held 6 bases outside the gene matches.

The chain links TRBV2 to TRBJ2-3, with a possible D match to TRBD2 (6 bases). V was pared by 5 bases and J by 7 bases, with 7 bases between. Germline loops: CDR1 SNHLY, CDR2 FYNNEI. This CDR3 contains 11 residues. The CDR3 here is CASSRDYTQYF. The CDR3 region has the DNA TGTGCCAGCAGTCGGGACTATACGCAGTATTTT.

This clonotype was recorded at least ten times. One end of the junction varies from germline; a read error may be responsible. The chain recombines TRBV20-1 with TRBJ2-2; D may be TRBD1 or TRBD2 (5 bases each). CDR1 is DFQATT and CDR2 is SNEGSKA in the germline V gene (reference sequence). This CDR3 has 16 residues. CDR3 nucleotide sequence: TGCAGTGCTAGAGATCCGAGGGGACCTTCCACCAGGGAGCTGTTTTTT. Translated: CSARDPRGPSTRELFF.

The rearrangement uses TRBV10-1 and TRBJ2-3; D gene unclear. V lost 4 bases and J lost 0, with 8 bases in between. Per germline, CDR1 WNHNN and CDR2 SYGVQD (reference sequence). The CDR3 runs 14 residues. The CDR3 here is CASSVGYSTDTQYF. The CDR3 DNA reads TGCGCCAGCAGTGTTGGCTATAGCACAGATACGCAGTATTTT.

This clonotype has ten or more counts. The chain combines TRBV5-1 with TRBJ1-1; TRBD1 matches at 8 bases. This CDR3 contains 16 residues. Germline values: CDR1 SGHRS, CDR2 YFSETQ. After removal of 0 bases from V and 7 bases from J, the junction contained 11 bases not matched to a gene. The CDR3 reads CASSLDGTTGGNEAFF. In DNA form, the CDR3 reads TGCGCCAGCAGCTTGGATGGGACCACAGGGGGGAATGAAGCTTTCTTT.

This clonotype has only a few counts. The chain is built from TRBV24-1 and TRBJ2-3; D unclear. This CDR3 region has 15 residues. Germline CDR1 reads KGHDR; CDR2 reads SFDVKD. V was shortened by 4 bases and J by 4 bases, with 14 bases between the two germline ends. The CDR3 reads CATSDPATASDTQYF. The CDR3, as DNA: TGTGCCACCAGTGACCCCGCGACGGCATCAGATACGCAGTATTTT.

This clonotype has just a few counts. CDR3 sequence reads: CASGTGSPGELFF. Written as DNA, the CDR3 is TGTGCCAGCGGGACAGGGTCACCCGGGGAGCTGTTTTTT. This sequence joins TRBV2 and TRBJ2-2, with 9 bases that match TRBD1. Unmatched junction bases numbered 4, after V lost 8 bases and J lost 6 bases. CDR1 is SNHLY, CDR2 FYNNEI, per germline. This CDR3 has 13 amino acids.

CDR3 loop: CATSRDRQINEKLFF. As DNA, the CDR3 is TGTGCCACCAGCAGAGACCGACAGATTAATGAAAAACTGTTTTTT. The rearrangement links TRBV15 to TRBJ1-4, with TRBD1 as a possible D gene (5 bases). The V end was cut by 0 bases, the J end by 4 bases, with 9 bases between. The CDR3 runs to 15 residues. The V gene's germline CDR1 is LNHNV and CDR2 YYDKDF (reference sequence).

This clonotype has a handful of counts. This chain joins TRBV5-1 and TRBJ1-1; 7 nucleotides match TRBD1. This CDR3 has 14 residues. Germline CDR1 is SGHRS and CDR2 is YFSETQ. J was trimmed by 0 bases and V by 4 bases; bases with no gene match: 3. Here the CDR3 reads CASSKGTVNTEAFF. CDR3 nucleotides: TGCGCCAGCAGCAAAGGGACAGTGAACACTGAAGCTTTCTTT. The complete variable domain, with remaining parts taken from reference TRBV5-1 and TRBJ1-1, reads KAGVTQTPRYLIKTRGQQVTLSCSPISGHRSVSWYQQTPGQGLQFLFEYFSETQRNKGNFPGRFSGRQFSNSRSEMNVSTLELGDSALYLCASSKGTVNTEAFFGQGTRLTVV.

This clonotype was seen at least ten times. The chain is built from TRBV2 and TRBJ1-5; 8 bases match TRBD1. This CDR3 contains 14 residues. The V segment lost 3 bases and the J segment 7 bases; nucleotides outside the gene matches: 5. Germline V gives CDR1 SNHLY, CDR2 FYNNEI. As DNA, the CDR3 is TGTGCCAGCAGTGACCTACAGGGGGACCAGCCCCAGCATTTT. Amino acid sequence: CASSDLQGDQPQHF.